Listed here are 14 T cell receptor beta chains from one sample, sequenced in a study of glioma-infiltrating T cells. The iRepertoire nested amplicon-rescue multiplex PCR amplified TCR alpha and beta CDR3s from RNA. TCRdb itself ran the multiplex PCR reads through MiXCR, one entry per CDR3 protein. Among around 93,000 distinct CDR3 sequences listed, 35% to 45% were seen once. The sequenced sample was glioma tissue, nonneoplastic brain tissue, or PBMCs (not recorded which). These receptors originate from a human donor with low-grade glioma or glioblastoma, undergoing nonglioma brain surgery, or in good health (not recorded which).

With regard to this clonotype: Since a much larger clone is just one base distant, this may be a read error. The chain uses TRBV18 and TRBJ2-1; D is undetermined. The CDR3 has 15 residues. From germline, CDR1 is KGHSH and CDR2 LQKENI. The CDR3 protein is CASSPGRSLYSEQFF. The CDR3 DNA sequence: TGTGCCAGCTCACCAGGCAGGAGTTTATACAGTGAGCAGTTCTTC.

This CDR3 reads CSASWTSGGNSYEQYF. The CDR3 DNA is TGCAGTGCTAGCTGGACTAGCGGGGGGAACTCCTACGAGCAGTACTTC. The chain employs TRBV20-1 and TRBJ2-7; TRBD2 agrees at 14 bases. Unmatched junction bases numbered 4, after V lost 3 bases and J lost 0 bases. CDR1 is DFQATT, CDR2 SNEGSKA, per germline (reference sequence). CDR3 length equals 16 residues.

This clonotype was seen repeatedly, ten times or more. The chain recombines TRBV10-2 with TRBJ2-7; 7 bases map to TRBD1. Germline V gives CDR1 WSHSY, CDR2 SAAADI. There are 12 residues in the CDR3. The junction had 3 bases not matched to a gene; V was cut back by 7 bases and J by 3 bases. The CDR3 region is CASKTGSYEQYF. The CDR3 DNA follows: TGCGCCAGCAAGACAGGGAGCTACGAGCAGTACTTC.

About this clonotype: Just one base apart from a much larger clone, this may be a read error. The chain joins TRBV29-1 to TRBJ2-7, with 9 nucleotides matching TRBD2. The CDR3 spans 12 residues. V lost 5 bases and J lost 6; bases outside the gene matches: 5. The germline gives CDR1 SQVTM, CDR2 ANQGSEA. The CDR3 bases are TGCAGCGTTACCTGGACTAGCGTCGAGCAGTACTTC. This sequence encodes CSVTWTSVEQYF.

Worth noting for this clonotype: A much larger clone lies one base from this, so it may be a read error. The chain has TRBV3-1 and TRBJ2-2, with D maybe TRBD2 (6 bases). Germline CDR1 is LGHDT and CDR2 is YNNKEL (reference sequence). The CDR3 length is 14 residues. The DNA of the CDR3 is TGTGCCAGCACCCTGGAGGGGATTGATGGGGAGCTGTCTTTT. As protein: CASTLEGIDGELSF.

On this clonotype: One end of the junction varies from germline; a read error may be responsible. This chain joins TRBV4-1 and TRBJ2-3; unclear D gene. Germline values: CDR1 MGHRA, CDR2 YSYEKL. The CDR3 totals 16 residues. For the CDR3, the DNA is TGCGCCAGCAGCCAAGATCTTCCCAGGAGATCAGATACGAAGTATTTT. Protein: CASSQDLPRRSDTKYF.

At least ten counts were recorded for this clonotype. The DNA for the CDR3 is TGTGCCAGCTCGGGACTAGTTCCTTTCTACAATGAGCAGTTCTTC. Its protein product is CASSGLVPFYNEQFF. The chain is built from TRBV6-2 or TRBV6-3 and TRBJ2-1, with 8 bases aligning to TRBD2. This CDR3 is built from 15 residues. Germline-derived CDR1 and CDR2 are MNHEY and SVGEGT. Trimming took 8 bases from V and 3 from J; bases not matched to a gene: 9.

This clonotype appeared a few times. The J gene is TRBJ2-3, the V gene TRBV12-3 or TRBV12-4; 12 bases fit TRBD2. With 6 bases clipped from V and 4 bases from J, the junction kept 5 bases outside the gene matches. The CDR3 runs 15 residues. CDR3 sequence reads: CASRATSGGSDTQYF. CDR3 nucleotide sequence: TGTGCCAGCAGGGCGACTAGCGGGGGCTCAGATACGCAGTATTTT.

Notes on this clonotype: This may be a read error, as it is one base from a much larger clone. The conserved phenylalanine or tryptophan normally closing the CDR3 is absent here, so this likely arose from a read error. The rearrangement joins TRBV4-1 to TRBJ2-5; possibly TRBD1 or TRBD2 for D (5 bases each). This CDR3 region has 15 residues. V lost 4 bases and J lost 2, with 14 bases in between. Germline V lookup: CDR1 MGHRA, CDR2 YSYEKL. CDR3 amino acids: CASSPPGRRQETQYL. CDR3 DNA sequence: TGCGCCAGCAGCCCACCGGGACGGAGACAAGAGACCCAGTACTTA.

With respect to this clonotype: A much larger clone differs from this one at a single base, so this may be a read error. The V call is TRBV29-1, the J call TRBJ2-2, with D hard to call. Germline CDR1 reads SQVTM; CDR2 reads ANQGSEA. The CDR3 consists of 13 residues. Trimming removed 3 bases from V and 6 bases from J, with 11 bases in between. CDR3 DNA sequence: TGCAGCGTTGAGCGGCTCACTCCCGGGGAGCTGTTTTTT. Translating it yields CSVERLTPGELFF.

This clonotype was counted many times. The V gene is TRBV6-4, the J gene TRBJ2-7; 11 nucleotides match TRBD1. The CDR3 is 14 residues long. Looked up from germline, CDR1 is MRHNA and CDR2 is SNTAGT. The V gene end was trimmed by 4 bases and the J gene end by 4 bases; junction bases not matched to a gene: 3. CDR3 sequence reads: CASSADRGQYEQYF. The DNA of the CDR3 is TGTGCCAGCAGTGCGGACAGGGGGCAATACGAGCAGTACTTC.

This chain joins TRBV24-1 and TRBJ2-7, with a tentative D call TRBD2 (6 bases). This CDR3 comprises 14 residues. V lost 4 bases and J lost 3, with 12 bases in between. Germline CDR1 reads KGHDR; CDR2 reads SFDVKD. CDR3 in DNA: TGTGCCACCAGTGAGCGGGACTCCTACTACGAGCAGTACTTC. It translates to CATSERDSYYEQYF.

With respect to this clonotype: This may arise from a read error, as a much more abundant clone is one base away. The gene calls are TRBV5-4 and TRBJ2-3; 10 bases agree with TRBD2. From germline, CDR1 is SGHNT and CDR2 YYREEE (reference sequence). This CDR3 is built from 16 residues. The CDR3 sequence is CTSRYGLAESTDTQYF. The CDR3 coding sequence is TGTACCAGCAGGTACGGACTAGCGGAAAGCACAGATACGCAGTATTTT.

This clonotype appeared a single time. This is likely a read error, given that the CDR3 carries no conserved phenylalanine or tryptophan at its end. The chain combines TRBV15 with TRBJ2-1; D ambiguous. The V end lost 4 bases, the J end lost 9 bases, and 22 bases lay between the germline ends. The CDR3 loop spans 16 amino acids. Germline CDR1 LNHNV, CDR2 YYDKDF (reference sequence). CDR3 amino acids: CATSKVGVGFAGEQFL. The CDR3 DNA is TGTGCCACCAGCAAAGTCGGCGTTGGGTTCGCCGGTGAGCAGTTCCTC.